The 32 T cell receptor beta chains listed next were all sequenced from one sample in a study of immune heterogeneity within non-small cell lung tumors. Template material comprised bulk tumor genomic DNA at 500 to 650 ng per sample. In surgery, several biopsies were collected from each primary tumor at widely spaced sites. The patients were newly diagnosed with non-small cell lung cancer, had not been treated, and had curative surgery. Multiplex PCR amplified the TCR beta CDR3 region. Its first round ran for 9 to 11 cycles with 32 V and 13 J primers. One entry per CDR3 protein results from TCRdb running MiXCR on the multiplex PCR reads. Found here are thousands of distinct CDR3 sequences, roughly 24% of them singletons; the top ten hold roughly 12%. Sequencing input: lung tumor tissue. These receptors were taken from a man in his 60s with non-small cell lung cancer.

The V and J genes are TRBV20-1 and TRBJ2-2; the D is unclear. Germline V gives CDR1 DFQATT, CDR2 SNEGSKA (reference sequence). The CDR3 has 13 amino acids. V dropped 0 bases and J dropped 1 base, with 3 bases sitting between them. The CDR3 loop is CSARDRNTGELFF. The CDR3 DNA is TGCAGTGCTAGAGACAGGAACACCGGGGAGCTGTTTTTT.

This sequence joins TRBV7-3 and TRBJ2-1; 12 nucleotides match TRBD2. This CDR3 spans 15 amino acids. Losses at the gene ends were 0 bases for V and 10 bases for J; bases not matched to a gene: 4. Germline V lookup: CDR1 SGHTA, CDR2 FQGTGA. The CDR3 sequence: CASSLTTSGRLEQFF. The CDR3, as DNA: TGTGCCAGCAGCTTAACGACTAGCGGGAGATTGGAGCAGTTCTTC.

Of note for this clonotype: This may be a read error, as it is one base from a much larger clone. The V and J genes are TRBV20-1 and TRBJ2-7, with TRBD2 matching over 7 bases. V lost 0 bases, J lost 3 bases, and 8 bases stayed unmatched. Germline V gene sequence: CDR1 DFQATT, CDR2 SNEGSKA (reference sequence). The CDR3 totals 15 residues. The CDR3 spells CSARELRSSGYEQYF. The CDR3 DNA follows: TGCAGTGCTAGAGAGCTCCGGTCTAGCGGCTACGAGCAGTACTTC.

With respect to this clonotype: A junction boundary mismatches the germline segment, possibly from a read error. The chain carries TRBV9 and TRBJ2-3; 7 bases fit TRBD1. CDR3 size: 15 residues. From germline, CDR1 is SGDLS and CDR2 YYNGEE. CDR3 residues: CASSPWDSDTDAQYF. DNA of the CDR3: TGTGCCAGCAGCCCCTGGGACAGCGACACAGATGCGCAGTATTTT.

DNA of the CDR3: TGTGCCAGCAGTTTTGGCGGGAGGGCCTACGAGCAGTACTTC. It specifies CASSFGGRAYEQYF. V and J are TRBV28 and TRBJ2-7, with TRBD2 matching over 9 bases. V dropped 3 bases and J dropped 2; count of bases not matched to a gene: 2. Germline V gene sequence: CDR1 MDHEN, CDR2 SYDVKM. This CDR3 comprises 14 residues. Supplemented by reference TRBV28 and TRBJ2-7, the full variable domain reads DVKVTQSSRYLVKRTGEKVFLECVQDMDHENMFWYRQDPGLGLRLIYFSYDVKMKEKGDIPEGYSVSREKKERFSLILESASTNQTSMYLCASSFGGRAYEQYFGPGTRLTVT.

This clonotype was counted a few times. The chain carries TRBV4-1 and TRBJ2-3; 7 bases are shared with TRBD2. V was pared by 4 bases and J by 7 bases, with 5 bases of the junction left unmatched. CDR1 is MGHRA, CDR2 YSYEKL, per germline. The CDR3 runs 13 residues. The CDR3 DNA reads as TGCGCCAGCAGCCTAGCGGGTTCTAATACGCAGTATTTT. It codes for CASSLAGSNTQYF.

A single count supports this clonotype. The chain has TRBV19 and TRBJ1-5; 7 nucleotides agree with TRBD1. The junction had 16 bases not matched to a gene; V was cut back by 5 bases and J by 0 bases. Germline V CDR1 and CDR2: LNHDA, SQIVND (reference sequence). The CDR3 contains 19 residues. CDR3 in amino acids: CASSVFRDRKGNSNQPQHF. The CDR3 nucleotides are TGTGCCAGTAGTGTTTTCCGGGACAGAAAGGGCAATAGCAATCAGCCCCAGCATTTT.

This clonotype is medium-sized. The chain uses TRBV25-1 and TRBJ1-4, with D uncertain. CDR3 size: 12 residues. The germline V and J ends were trimmed by 4 bases and 8 bases, with 8 bases remaining between them. Germline V lookup: CDR1 MGHDK, CDR2 SYGVNS. This CDR3 is CASSGFQEKLFF. CDR3 DNA: TGTGCCAGCAGTGGGTTCCAGGAAAAACTGTTTTTT. The full variable domain, in which reference TRBV25-1 and TRBJ1-4 provide the parts outside the CDR3, is EADIYQTPRYLVIGTGKKITLECSQTMGHDKMYWYQQDPGMELHLIHYSYGVNSTEKGDLSSESTVSRIRTEHFPLTLESARPSHTSQYLCASSGFQEKLFFGSGTQLSVL.

Of note for this clonotype: Germline is not matched at one junction end, which may reflect a read error. The rearrangement uses TRBV6-1 and TRBJ2-7; TRBD1 might be the D (6 bases). This CDR3 region has 14 residues. Germline V gene lookup returns CDR1 MNHNS and CDR2 SASEGT. CDR3: CASKLVQGGYEKYF. The CDR3 coding sequence is TGTGCCAGCAAGCTGGTTCAAGGGGGTTACGAGAAGTACTTC.

This clonotype was counted only a few times. The chain uses TRBV12-3 or TRBV12-4 and TRBJ2-3; D is uncertain. V was shortened by 2 bases and J by 2 bases, with 8 bases between the two germline ends. This CDR3 contains 14 residues. CDR3 sequence (DNA): TGTGCCAGCAGTTTATACAGATCCACAGATACGCAGTATTTT. Translation: CASSLYRSTDTQYF.

The chain employs TRBV7-2 and TRBJ2-7, with TRBD2 matching over 7 bases. V lost 3 bases to trimming and J lost 7 bases; unmatched junction nucleotides: 3. CDR1 SGHTA and CDR2 FQGNSA come from the germline V gene. There are 12 residues in the CDR3. CDR3 coding DNA: TGTGCCAGCAGCTTTGACGGGGGGGAGCAGTACTTC. Translated, it gives CASSFDGGEQYF.

A few counts support this clonotype. CDR3 protein: CASSRDSYNEQFF. CDR3 in DNA: TGTGCCAGCAGCCGGGACTCTTACAATGAGCAGTTCTTC. The rearrangement links TRBV6-1 to TRBJ2-1; D possibly corresponds to TRBD2 (6 bases). Germline V gives CDR1 MNHNS, CDR2 SASEGT. V gave up 6 bases and J gave up 4 bases, with 10 bases separating them. The CDR3 runs 13 residues.

This clonotype showed up just a few times. A read error is possible here, since a much larger clone lies one base away. The chain has TRBV9 and TRBJ2-7; D not certain. The CDR3 has 14 amino acids. Trimming shortened V by 7 bases and J by 5 bases, and 19 bases separated the two germline ends. From germline, CDR1 is SGDLS and CDR2 YYNGEE. CDR3 bases: TGTGCCAGCTCTCTGTCGGACGGCGCCCACGAGCAGTACTTC. Protein: CASSLSDGAHEQYF.

The rearrangement links TRBV18 to TRBJ2-7; D might be TRBD1 (6 bases). V was cut by 3 bases and J by 0 bases, with 9 bases left in between. CDR1 is KGHSH, CDR2 LQKENI, per germline. The CDR3 is 14 residues long. The chain's CDR3 is CASSPWTDSYEQYF. The CDR3 region has the DNA TGTGCCAGCTCACCCTGGACAGACTCCTACGAGCAGTACTTC.

A few counts support this clonotype. The J gene is TRBJ2-1, the V gene TRBV12-3 or TRBV12-4, with 9 bases that match TRBD1. V lost 6 bases, J lost 4 bases, and 4 bases stayed unmatched. This CDR3 contains 14 residues. CDR3 in amino acids: CASRMTGGYNEQFF. The CDR3 DNA reads TGTGCCAGCAGGATGACAGGGGGGTACAATGAGCAGTTCTTC.

The sample holds a few counts of this clonotype. CDR3 residues: CASRQTGIVYEQYF. Here the CDR3 DNA reads TGTGCCAGCAGACAGACAGGGATCGTCTACGAGCAGTACTTC. The chain couples TRBV28 to TRBJ2-7; 7 nucleotides line up with TRBD1. From germline, CDR1 is MDHEN and CDR2 SYDVKM. V shed 6 bases and J 3 bases; nucleotides not matched to a gene: 8. The CDR3 is 14 amino acids.

The chain links TRBV5-1 to TRBJ1-4; 7 bases fit TRBD1. J was trimmed by 3 bases and V by 4 bases; bases with no gene match: 3. The CDR3 is 14 amino acids. Looked up from germline, CDR1 is SGHRS and CDR2 is YFSETQ. CDR3 bases: TGCGCCAGCAGCCCGGGGACAGCTAATGAAAAACTGTTTTTT. As protein: CASSPGTANEKLFF.

Comment on this clonotype: One junction end disagrees with the germline gene, perhaps due to a read error. The chain carries TRBV5-1 and TRBJ2-5; D possibly corresponds to TRBD1 (6 bases). Germline V gene lookup returns CDR1 SGHRS and CDR2 YFSETQ. The CDR3 runs to 16 residues. In nucleotides, the CDR3 is TGCGCCAGCAGCGGACACGTGGGGGCATTCCAAGAGCCCCAGTACTTC. This gives the protein CASSGHVGAFQEPQYF.

In regard to this clonotype: The CDR3 ends on some other residue instead of the conserved phenylalanine or tryptophan, so this is likely a read error. This rearrangement joins TRBV20-1 to TRBJ2-7; 7 positions match TRBD1. The CDR3 loop spans 13 amino acids. Germline V gene sequence: CDR1 DFQATT, CDR2 SNEGSKA (reference sequence). CDR3 loop: CRASKQGIYEQYL. The DNA of the CDR3 is TGCAGGGCGTCGAAACAGGGGATCTACGAGCAGTACCTC.

This clonotype turned up a few times. The V gene is TRBV20-1, the J gene TRBJ1-1; a weak D match, TRBD1 (5 bases). V lost 5 bases to trimming and J lost 4 bases, with 17 bases between them. The CDR3 spans 14 residues. Germline V CDR1 and CDR2: DFQATT, SNEGSKA (reference sequence). The CDR3 DNA reads TGCAGTGCTGAAGCCCGGGCAGGGAGCACTGAAGCTTTCTTT. This sequence encodes CSAEARAGSTEAFF.

This clonotype is classed as medium-sized. This rearrangement joins TRBV20-1 to TRBJ2-7; TRBD2 agrees at 14 bases. The length of the CDR3 is 18 residues. Trimming removed 2 bases from V and 7 bases from J; junction bases left unmatched: 16. Germline CDR1 reads DFQATT; CDR2 reads SNEGSKA (reference sequence). Written as DNA, the CDR3 is TGCAGTGCTAGACCGGGACTAGCGGGAGATTTGGTCTACTCGGAGCAGTACTTC. It codes for CSARPGLAGDLVYSEQYF.

This clonotype showed up just a few times. The genes are TRBV7-9 and TRBJ1-4; 8 bases fit TRBD1. The CDR3 is 17 amino acids. V lost 5 bases, J lost 4 bases, and 12 bases stayed unmatched. Germline CDR1 SEHNR, CDR2 FQNEAQ (reference sequence). The CDR3 nucleotides are TGTGCCAGCAGCCAAGGGGCGCAGGGGGCGCATAATGAAAAACTGTTTTTT. Its translation: CASSQGAQGAHNEKLFF.

The rearrangement uses TRBV12-3 or TRBV12-4 and TRBJ2-1; TRBD2 agrees at 11 bases. V lost 3 bases and J lost 0; bases outside the gene matches: 1. The CDR3 is made up of 16 amino acids. The CDR3 DNA sequence: TGTGCCAGCAGTTTTAGCGGGAGGGCCTCCTACAATGAGCAGTTCTTC. It specifies CASSFSGRASYNEQFF.

There are a few counts of this clonotype. The genes are TRBV7-2 and TRBJ2-3; TRBD1 matches at 9 bases. CDR1 SGHTA and CDR2 FQGNSA come from the germline V gene. The V and J ends lost 5 bases and 4 bases, in that order; junction bases with no gene match: 16. There are 18 residues in the CDR3. The chain's CDR3 is CASSPLRDRVGRSDTQYF. The CDR3 DNA sequence: TGTGCCAGCAGCCCCCTCCGGGACAGGGTGGGTAGGTCAGATACGCAGTATTTT.

A remark on this clonotype: This could be a read error, since a much larger clone is one nucleotide away. The chain links TRBV6-1 to TRBJ1-2, with D possibly being TRBD1 (5 bases). The CDR3 has 16 amino acids. Germline CDR1 reads MNHNS; CDR2 reads SASEGT. V lost 6 bases and J lost 3, with 20 bases in between. The CDR3 sequence is CASSDRGETGDYGYTF. The CDR3 DNA follows: TGTGCCAGCAGCGATCGGGGTGAGACGGGGGACTATGGCTACACCTTC.

CDR3 residues: CSASRQGYNEQFF. The DNA for the CDR3 is TGCAGTGCTAGCAGGCAGGGATACAATGAGCAGTTCTTC. This chain joins TRBV20-1 and TRBJ2-1; D is perhaps TRBD1 (5 bases). The length of the CDR3 is 13 residues. Between the trimmed V and J ends, which lost 3 bases and 4 bases, there was a span of 10 bases. Germline V lookup: CDR1 DFQATT, CDR2 SNEGSKA (reference sequence).

V is TRBV20-1 and J is TRBJ1-1; 7 bases map to TRBD1. The V gene's germline CDR1 is DFQATT and CDR2 SNEGSKA (reference sequence). Trimming at V came to 3 bases and at J to 0 bases, leaving 7 bases not matched to a gene. The CDR3 loop spans 15 amino acids. The CDR3 region has the DNA TGCAGTGCTAGCCCCAGACAGGGCATGAACACTGAAGCTTTCTTT. It translates to CSASPRQGMNTEAFF.

This clonotype was seen a handful of times. The chain uses TRBV7-6 and TRBJ2-2; 8 nucleotides match TRBD2. There are 16 residues in the CDR3. V shed 5 bases and J 1 base; nucleotides not matched to a gene: 6. Germline assignment: CDR1 SGHVS and CDR2 FNYEAQ. The CDR3 loop is CASSPRGLGNTGELFF. DNA of the CDR3: TGTGCCAGCAGCCCCCGGGGACTAGGGAACACCGGGGAGCTGTTTTTT.

Sample share makes this clonotype medium-sized. This chain connects TRBV20-1 to TRBJ2-1, with 9 bases that match TRBD2. The CDR3 covers 14 residues. CDR1 is DFQATT, CDR2 SNEGSKA, per germline (reference sequence). The trim removed 6 bases at V and 5 bases at J, leaving 8 bases unmatched. The DNA of the CDR3 is TGCAGTGCCCGCCGGGCGGGAGGGAACAATGAGCAGTTCTTC. Its translation is CSARRAGGNNEQFF.

About this clonotype: This could be a read error, since a much larger clone is one nucleotide away. The chain combines TRBV24-1 with TRBJ2-1, with D hard to call. This CDR3 comprises 12 residues. The germline gives CDR1 KGHDR, CDR2 SFDVKD. The V end lost 3 bases, the J end lost 8 bases, and 7 bases lay between the germline ends. For the CDR3, the DNA is TGTGCCACCAGTGATAAGGCCTATGAGCAGTTCTTC. Translating it yields CATSDKAYEQFF.

The chain employs TRBV4-2 and TRBJ2-1, with D hard to call. The CDR3 has 15 residues. CDR1 is LGHNA and CDR2 is YNFKEQ in the germline V gene. Trimming took 4 bases from V and 1 from J, leaving 11 bases between them. CDR3: CASSLTTSSYNEQFF. The CDR3 nucleotides read TGTGCCAGCAGCCTCACTACGTCTTCCTACAATGAGCAGTTCTTC.

The rearrangement uses TRBV20-1 and TRBJ2-7; 7 bases fit TRBD1. Germline CDR1 DFQATT, CDR2 SNEGSKA (reference sequence). The J segment lost 5 bases and the V segment lost 5 bases, leaving 12 bases of the junction unmatched. The CDR3 spans 14 residues. The CDR3 nucleotides are TGCAGTGCTGGGAAGACAGGGACCGGGGACGAGCAGTACTTC. Encoded protein: CSAGKTGTGDEQYF.